One and the same sample provided the 15 T cell receptor beta chains below, sequenced in a study of shared clonotypes between healthy human individuals. Sequencing was performed with immunoSEQ multiplex PCR; in TCRdb, only in-frame clones are kept and a portion is missing. Of millions of clones in the sample, 90% to 95% were seen once. The sequencing sample was made of naive CD4+ T cells from PBMCs. Subset noted: CD45RA+ positively selected. The origin of the receptors is a man between 18 and 35 years old in good health. Some clones in this sample may be carry-over from other donors' samples.

The CDR3 region has the DNA TGTGCCAGCAGTTATTGGGGCCGGGAGACCCAGTACTTC. Its translation is CASSYWGRETQYF. This chain links TRBV6-6 with TRBJ2-5; maybe TRBD1 (5 bases). This CDR3 spans 13 amino acids. Trimming shortened V by 3 bases and J by 5 bases, and 10 bases separated the two germline ends. Germline CDR1 is MNHNY and CDR2 is SVGAGI (reference sequence).

The V and J genes are TRBV29-1 and TRBJ2-5; D uncertain. V was shortened by 4 bases and J by 5 bases, with 8 bases between the two germline ends. This CDR3 comprises 11 residues. Germline V lookup: CDR1 SQVTM, CDR2 ANQGSEA. CDR3 nucleotide sequence: TGCAGCGTTGTTTCTAAGGAGACCCAGTACTTC. It encodes CSVVSKETQYF.

This rearrangement joins TRBV6-1 to TRBJ2-1; 13 bases match TRBD2. J was trimmed by 10 bases and V by 0 bases; bases with no gene match: 15. Germline CDR1 is MNHNS and CDR2 is SASEGT. The CDR3 contains 19 residues. In DNA form, the CDR3 reads TGTGCCAGCAGTGAAGCGCAATTCCAGACTAGCGGGAGGAAGGGCGAGCAGTTCTTC. Its translation is CASSEAQFQTSGRKGEQFF.

This sequence joins TRBV28 and TRBJ1-2, with TRBD1 identical over 8 bases. The CDR3 is 16 residues long. Germline CDR1 is MDHEN and CDR2 is SYDVKM. The V segment lost 4 bases and the J segment 2 bases; nucleotides outside the gene matches: 9. The CDR3 protein is CASSSADREGNYGYTF. For the CDR3, the DNA is TGTGCCAGCAGTTCAGCGGACAGGGAGGGGAACTATGGCTACACCTTC.

This chain links TRBV10-2 with TRBJ2-1; D may correspond to TRBD1 or TRBD2 (5 bases each). The CDR3 has 13 amino acids. V lost 8 bases and J 4 bases, leaving 12 bases between the germline ends. Germline CDR1 WSHSY, CDR2 SAAADI. The CDR3: CASRDDTYNEQFF. The CDR3 coding sequence is TGCGCCAGCCGGGACGATACTTACAATGAGCAGTTCTTC.

Concerning this clone: This sample includes further DNA sequences coding for the same CDR3. V gene TRBV2 combines with J gene TRBJ2-5; D is ambiguous. CDR1 is SNHLY, CDR2 FYNNEI, per germline. Between the trimmed V and J ends, which lost 5 bases and 2 bases, there was a span of 3 bases. This CDR3 has 11 amino acids. The CDR3 is CASSLQETQYF. CDR3 in DNA: TGTGCCAGCAGTCTACAAGAGACCCAGTACTTC.

This chain joins TRBV29-1 and TRBJ1-1; 7 bases align to TRBD1. V shed 8 bases, J shed 0 bases, and the junction held 6 bases outside the gene matches. This CDR3 spans 13 amino acids. Per the germline V gene, CDR1 is SQVTM and CDR2 is ANQGSEA. The CDR3 here is CSSLQGMNTEAFF. CDR3 in DNA: TGCAGCTCTCTACAGGGGATGAACACTGAAGCTTTCTTT.

J is TRBJ2-4 and V is TRBV21-1; the table calls TRBD2, which could not be checked here. TRBV21-1 is described as a pseudogene. This CDR3 has 16 amino acids. The CDR3 sequence is CASSKGRCGAKNIQYF. The CDR3 coding sequence is TGTGCCAGCAGCAAAGGTCGTTGCGGAGCCAAAAACATTCAGTACTTC.

J is TRBJ2-7 and V is TRBV7-3, with 8 bases fitting TRBD2. The CDR3 consists of 14 residues. The V gene end was trimmed by 5 bases and the J gene end by 3 bases; junction bases not matched to a gene: 6. The germline V gene encodes CDR1 SGHTA and CDR2 FQGTGA. The CDR3 is CASSASGTSYEQYF. CDR3 in DNA: TGTGCCAGCAGCGCTTCCGGGACTAGCTACGAGCAGTACTTC.

V and J are TRBV23-1 and TRBJ1-1; the match to TRBD1 covers 7 bases. TRBV23-1 is recorded as an ORF, its role being uncertain. With 9 bases clipped from V and 0 bases from J, the junction kept 7 bases outside the gene matches. CDR3 size: 14 residues. The CDR3 bases are TGCGCCAGGGGGTACAGGGGCATGAACACTGAAGCTTTCTTT. Amino acids: CARGYRGMNTEAFF.

V gene TRBV4-1 combines with J gene TRBJ2-7; maybe TRBD1 (5 bases). V lost 3 bases, J lost 5 bases, and 17 bases lay in between. This CDR3 spans 15 amino acids. The germline V gene encodes CDR1 MGHRA and CDR2 YSYEKL. The CDR3 protein is CASSHQDSVLDEQYF. The CDR3 nucleotides read TGCGCCAGCAGCCACCAAGACAGCGTACTTGACGAGCAGTACTTC.

The chain employs TRBV28 and TRBJ2-7; either TRBD1 or TRBD2 may supply D (5 bases each). In germline, CDR1 is MDHEN, CDR2 SYDVKM. V gave up 3 bases and J gave up 2 bases, with 17 bases separating them. The CDR3 has 16 amino acids. The CDR3 nucleotides are TGTGCCAGCAGTTTTGGTCTCGGGACCGCGGCCTACGAGCAGTACTTC. The encoded protein is CASSFGLGTAAYEQYF. Drawing the rest from reference TRBV28 and TRBJ2-7, the complete variable domain is DVKVTQSSRYLVKRTGEKVFLECVQDMDHENMFWYRQDPGLGLRLIYFSYDVKMKEKGDIPEGYSVSREKKERFSLILESASTNQTSMYLCASSFGLGTAAYEQYFGPGTRLTVT.

This sequence joins TRBV5-1 and TRBJ2-5, with D possibly matching TRBD2 (6 bases). Trimming stripped 0 bases from V and 5 bases from J, with 14 bases between. Per the germline V gene, CDR1 is SGHRS and CDR2 is YFSETQ. The CDR3 contains 15 residues. CDR3 nucleotide sequence: TGCGCCAGCAGCTTGGGTTCCAGGGAGGAGGAGACCCAGTACTTC. Its protein product is CASSLGSREEETQYF.

This clone was observed a single time. This chain links TRBV7-2 with TRBJ2-5, with 10 bases matching TRBD1. Trimming cost V 5 bases and J 5 bases; bases outside gene matches: 5. Germline lookup yields CDR1 SGHTA and CDR2 FQGNSA. This CDR3 is 14 amino acids long. CDR3 coding DNA: TGTGCCAGCAGCACCGACAGGGGGCGCGAGACCCAGTACTTC. Its protein product is CASSTDRGRETQYF.

This chain links TRBV29-1 with TRBJ1-2; unclear D gene. This CDR3 spans 14 amino acids. Trimming shortened V by 3 bases and J by 3 bases, and 14 bases separated the two germline ends. CDR1 and CDR2 (germline): SQVTM, ANQGSEA. CDR3: CSVDERYRYYGYTF. The CDR3 bases are TGCAGCGTTGATGAACGGTACCGTTACTATGGCTACACCTTC.